This passage covers 9 T cell receptor beta chains from one sample sequenced in a study of T cell repertoires in cytomegalovirus infection. TCRdb ran MiXCR on the reads and lists one entry per CDR3 protein. Of 200,000 to 300,000 distinct CDR3 sequences listed, 9.1% are singletons. The sequencing sample was made of PBMCs. All receptors derive from a human donor in good health (CMV status not recorded). Some clones in this sample may be carry-over from other donors' samples.

This chain uses TRBV6-8 with TRBJ2-2; 7 bases map to TRBD2. This CDR3 region has 15 residues. Germline loops: CDR1 MNHGY, CDR2 SAAAGT. V dropped 6 bases and J dropped 3; count of bases not matched to a gene: 7. The CDR3 bases are TGTGCCAGCAGCTCAGGACTAGGGGACACCGGGGAGCTGTTTTTT. Translating it yields CASSSGLGDTGELFF.

Ten or more counts support this clonotype. The chain combines TRBV7-2 with TRBJ2-7, with TRBD2 matching 15 bases. Germline trimming cut 3 bases from V and 4 bases from J; bases unmatched to any gene: 1. CDR3 length: 15 amino acids. Germline CDR1 and CDR2: SGHTA and FQGNSA. The CDR3 DNA sequence: TGTGCCAGCAGCTTCGGGACTAGCGGGGGGTACGAGCAGTACTTC. As protein: CASSFGTSGGYEQYF.

This chain joins TRBV7-2 and TRBJ2-1; D is undetermined. The germline V gene encodes CDR1 SGHTA and CDR2 FQGNSA. V was trimmed by 5 bases and J by 4 bases, leaving 18 bases between them. This CDR3 contains 16 residues. The CDR3 DNA reads as TGTGCCAGCAGCCCGTTTAGGTTTACAGTTTACAATGAGCAGTTCTTC. This codes for CASSPFRFTVYNEQFF.

This chain uses TRBV18 with TRBJ1-5, with D tentatively TRBD1 (6 bases). Per the germline V gene, CDR1 is KGHSH and CDR2 is LQKENI. The CDR3 runs 14 residues. V lost 2 bases and J lost 6, with 11 bases in between. CDR3 in DNA: TGTGCCAGCTCACCAAAACAGGGAACTCAGCCCCAGCATTTT. Protein: CASSPKQGTQPQHF.

This chain connects TRBV20-1 to TRBJ1-1; D perhaps matches TRBD1 (5 bases). Germline-derived CDR1 and CDR2 are DFQATT and SNEGSKA (reference sequence). V lost 5 bases, J lost 0 bases, and 16 bases lay in between. The CDR3 spans 15 residues. CDR3 sequence reads: CSALWGLSVNTEAFF. The CDR3 DNA reads TGCAGTGCTTTATGGGGCCTTTCGGTGAACACTGAAGCTTTCTTT.

In its sample, this clonotype was seen many times. The genes are TRBV18 and TRBJ2-7, with 13 bases aligning to TRBD2. V shed 4 bases and J 1 base; nucleotides not matched to a gene: 1. The length of the CDR3 is 15 residues. Per the germline V gene, CDR1 is KGHSH and CDR2 is LQKENI. Here the CDR3 reads CASSQGLAGSYEQYF. The CDR3 nucleotides read TGTGCCAGCTCACAGGGACTAGCGGGGTCCTACGAGCAGTACTTC.

The rearrangement links TRBV12-3 or TRBV12-4 to TRBJ2-7; 8 bases are shared with TRBD2. The CDR3 consists of 15 residues. V was pared by 6 bases and J by 7 bases, with 14 bases of the junction left unmatched. CDR3 sequence (DNA): TGTGCCAGCAGCAGTCAGCGAGCGGGAGTGTGGGAGCAGTACTTC. As protein: CASSSQRAGVWEQYF.

The table lists this clonotype with a few counts. The J gene is TRBJ2-6, the V gene TRBV6-2 or TRBV6-3; D perhaps matches TRBD1 (6 bases). Trimming stripped 6 bases from V and 0 bases from J, with 12 bases between. The CDR3 runs to 16 residues. Per germline, CDR1 MNHEY and CDR2 SVGEGT. DNA of the CDR3: TGTGCCAGCAGCCTTGGACAGTACTCTGGGGCCAACGTCCTGACTTTC. Translation gives CASSLGQYSGANVLTF.

This clonotype was counted ten times or more. V is TRBV7-2 and J is TRBJ2-3; 7 nucleotides align to TRBD2. J lost 0 bases, V lost 5 bases, and 14 bases had no gene match. The CDR3 extends over 18 amino acids. Germline CDR1 SGHTA, CDR2 FQGNSA. DNA of the CDR3: TGTGCCAGCAGCCGGGGTGGCGGGAGAGGGCTGAGCACAGATACGCAGTATTTT. Amino acids: CASSRGGGRGLSTDTQYF.